This TCR beta chain was captured by sequencing in a study of T cells in Graves' hyperthyroidism and ophthalmopathy. Amplified regions were TCR beta CDR3 sequences from RNA transcripts. Initially, a first-round RT-PCR of the TCR CDR3 employed the HTBI primer set. Using its own MiXCR run on the multiplex PCR reads, TCRdb lists one record per CDR3 protein. The sample lists about 690,000 distinct CDR3 sequences; around a sixth were seen once. Findings and caveats of the study: Before onset, by a median of approximately 6.8 months, the model predicted ophthalmopathy. Most thyroid clonotypes expanded above 0.001 were also detected in blood.

To note about this clonotype: Its antigen remains unidentified.

Fresh 10 ml peripheral blood yielded PBMCs. The sample consisted of blood. The receptor was derived from a man in his fifties or sixties with Graves' hyperthyroidism.

The CDR3 bases are TGCGCCAGCAGCTTGGCCCCGGCGAGTAATGAGCAGTTCTTC. Translating it yields CASSLAPASNEQFF. V and J are TRBV5-1 and TRBJ2-1; D is unclear. The germline V gene encodes CDR1 SGHRS and CDR2 YFSETQ. The V end lost 0 bases, the J end lost 7 bases, and 11 bases lay between the germline ends. The CDR3 runs to 14 residues.